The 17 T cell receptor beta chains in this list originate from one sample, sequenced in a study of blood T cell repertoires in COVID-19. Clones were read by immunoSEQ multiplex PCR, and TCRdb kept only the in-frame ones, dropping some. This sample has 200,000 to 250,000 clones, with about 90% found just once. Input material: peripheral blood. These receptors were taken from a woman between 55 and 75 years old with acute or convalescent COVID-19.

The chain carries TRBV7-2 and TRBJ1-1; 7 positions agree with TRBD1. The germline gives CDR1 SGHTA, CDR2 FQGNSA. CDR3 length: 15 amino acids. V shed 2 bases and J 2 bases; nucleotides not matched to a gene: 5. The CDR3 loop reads CASSLPRQGNTEAFF. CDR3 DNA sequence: TGTGCCAGCAGCTTACCCCGACAGGGAAACACTGAAGCTTTCTTT.

CDR3 coding DNA: TGCGCCAGCAGCCCCTCGGGCGGGGATACGCAGTATTTT. Its translation: CASSPSGGDTQYF. This chain uses TRBV5-1 with TRBJ2-3; D might be TRBD2 (5 bases). This CDR3 contains 13 residues. Germline V CDR1 and CDR2: SGHRS, YFSETQ. Trimming cost V 4 bases and J 6 bases, with 12 bases left between them.

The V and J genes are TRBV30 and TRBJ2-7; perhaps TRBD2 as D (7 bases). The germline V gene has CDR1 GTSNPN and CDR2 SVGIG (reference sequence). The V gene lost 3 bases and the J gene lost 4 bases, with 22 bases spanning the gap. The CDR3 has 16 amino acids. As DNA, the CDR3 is TGTGCCTGGAGAAGGGGGGGGCTAGCGGCAAGATACGAGCAGTACTTC. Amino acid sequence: CAWRRGGLAARYEQYF. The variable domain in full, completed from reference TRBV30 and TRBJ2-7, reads SQTIHQWPATLVQPVGSPLSLECTVEGTSNPNLYWYRQAAGRGLQLLFYSVGIGQISSEVPQNLSASRPQDRQFILSSKKLLLSDSGFYLCAWRRGGLAARYEQYFGPGTRLTVT.

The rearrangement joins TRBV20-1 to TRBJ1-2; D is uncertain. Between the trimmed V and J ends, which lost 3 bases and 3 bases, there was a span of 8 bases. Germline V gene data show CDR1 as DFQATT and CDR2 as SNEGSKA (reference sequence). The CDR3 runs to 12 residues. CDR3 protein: CSASGGYYGYTF. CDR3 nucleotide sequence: TGCAGTGCTAGTGGAGGTTACTATGGCTACACCTTC.

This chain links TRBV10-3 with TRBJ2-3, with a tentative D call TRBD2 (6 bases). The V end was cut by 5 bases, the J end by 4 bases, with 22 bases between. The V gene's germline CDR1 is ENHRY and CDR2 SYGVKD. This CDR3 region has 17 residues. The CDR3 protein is CAISSPPGLAHADTQYF. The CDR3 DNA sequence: TGTGCCATCAGTTCCCCACCGGGGCTAGCGCATGCAGATACGCAGTATTTT.

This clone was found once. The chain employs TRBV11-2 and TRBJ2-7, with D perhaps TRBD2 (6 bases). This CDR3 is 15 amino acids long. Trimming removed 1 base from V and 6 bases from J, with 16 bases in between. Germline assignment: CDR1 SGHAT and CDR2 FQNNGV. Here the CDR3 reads CASSLGFPRRAEQYF. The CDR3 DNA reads TGTGCCAGCAGCTTAGGCTTCCCTAGGAGGGCCGAGCAGTACTTC.

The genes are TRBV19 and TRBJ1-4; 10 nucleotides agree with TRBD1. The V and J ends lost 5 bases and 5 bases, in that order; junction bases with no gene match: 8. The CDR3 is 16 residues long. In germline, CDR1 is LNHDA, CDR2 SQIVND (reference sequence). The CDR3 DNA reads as TGTGCCAGTAGTCAACGGACAGGGGGAGGGAATGAAAAACTGTTTTTT. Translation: CASSQRTGGGNEKLFF.

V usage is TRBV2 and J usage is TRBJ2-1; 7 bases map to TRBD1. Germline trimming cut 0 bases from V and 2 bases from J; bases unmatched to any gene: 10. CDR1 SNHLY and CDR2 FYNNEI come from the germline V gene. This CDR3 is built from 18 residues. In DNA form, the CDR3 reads TGTGCCAGCAGTGAAGCGCTGGGTTTAGGGACAGCCTACAATGAGCAGTTCTTC. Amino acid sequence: CASSEALGLGTAYNEQFF.

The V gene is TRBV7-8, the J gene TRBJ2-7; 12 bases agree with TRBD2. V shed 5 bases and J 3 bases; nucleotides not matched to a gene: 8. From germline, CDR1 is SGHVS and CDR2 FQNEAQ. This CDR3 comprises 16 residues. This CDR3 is CASSPSGLAGIYEQYF. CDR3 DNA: TGTGCCAGCAGCCCCTCTGGACTAGCGGGGATCTACGAGCAGTACTTC.

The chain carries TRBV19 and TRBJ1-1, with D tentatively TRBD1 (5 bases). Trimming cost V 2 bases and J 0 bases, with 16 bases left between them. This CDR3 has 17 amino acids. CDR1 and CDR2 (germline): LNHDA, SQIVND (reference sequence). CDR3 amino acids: CASSIPTQGAMNTEAFF. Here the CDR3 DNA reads TGTGCCAGTAGTATACCCACCCAGGGCGCGATGAACACTGAAGCTTTCTTT.

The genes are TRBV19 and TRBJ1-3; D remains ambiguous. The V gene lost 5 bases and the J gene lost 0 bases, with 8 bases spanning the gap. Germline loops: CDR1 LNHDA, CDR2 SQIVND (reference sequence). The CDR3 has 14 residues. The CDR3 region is CASSSWPSGNTIYF. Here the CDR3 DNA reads TGTGCCAGTAGTTCGTGGCCCTCTGGAAACACCATATATTTT. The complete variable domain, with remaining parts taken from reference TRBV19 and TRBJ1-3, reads DGGITQSPKYLFRKEGQNVTLSCEQNLNHDAMYWYRQDPGQGLRLIYYSQIVNDFQKGDIAEGYSVSREKKESFPLTVTSAQKNPTAFYLCASSSWPSGNTIYFGEGSWLTVV.

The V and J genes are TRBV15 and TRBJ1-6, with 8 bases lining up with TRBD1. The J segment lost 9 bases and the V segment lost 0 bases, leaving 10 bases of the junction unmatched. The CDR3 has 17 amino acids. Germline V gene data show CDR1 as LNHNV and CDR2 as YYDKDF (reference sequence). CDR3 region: CATSRDRTGGFGSPLHF. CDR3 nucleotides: TGTGCCACCAGCAGAGATAGAACAGGGGGTTTCGGTTCACCCCTCCACTTT.

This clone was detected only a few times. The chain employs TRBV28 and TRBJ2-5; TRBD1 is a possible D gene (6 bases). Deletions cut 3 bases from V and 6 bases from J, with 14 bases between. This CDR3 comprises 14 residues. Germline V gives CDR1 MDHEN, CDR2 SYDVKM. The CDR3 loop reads CASSFPGQGKTQYF. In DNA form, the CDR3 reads TGTGCCAGCAGTTTCCCTGGGCAGGGGAAGACCCAGTACTTC.

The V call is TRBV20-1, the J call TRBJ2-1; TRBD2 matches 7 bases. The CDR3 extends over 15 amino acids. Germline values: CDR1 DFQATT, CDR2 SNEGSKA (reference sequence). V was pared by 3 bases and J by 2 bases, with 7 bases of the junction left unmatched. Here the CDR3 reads CSASSPSGTYNEQFF. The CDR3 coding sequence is TGCAGTGCTAGTTCGCCTAGCGGCACCTACAATGAGCAGTTCTTC.

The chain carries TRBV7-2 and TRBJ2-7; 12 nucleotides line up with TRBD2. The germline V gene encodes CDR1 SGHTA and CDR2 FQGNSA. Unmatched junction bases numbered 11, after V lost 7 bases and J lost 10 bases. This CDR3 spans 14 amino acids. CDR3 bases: TGTGCCAGCACACTAGCTAGCGGGGGGGGAAACCAGTACTTC. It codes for CASTLASGGGNQYF.

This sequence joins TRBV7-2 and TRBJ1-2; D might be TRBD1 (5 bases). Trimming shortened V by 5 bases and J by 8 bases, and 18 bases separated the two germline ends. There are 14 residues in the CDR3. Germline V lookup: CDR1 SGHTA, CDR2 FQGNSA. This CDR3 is CASSPLKGGAGYTF. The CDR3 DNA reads TGTGCCAGCAGCCCCTTAAAAGGAGGGGCCGGCTACACCTTC.

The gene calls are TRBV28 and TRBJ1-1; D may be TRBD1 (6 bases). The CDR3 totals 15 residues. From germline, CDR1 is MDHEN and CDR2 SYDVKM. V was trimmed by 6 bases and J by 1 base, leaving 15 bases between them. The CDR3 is CASRPDGRGNTEAFF. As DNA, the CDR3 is TGTGCCAGCAGACCAGACGGCAGGGGGAACACTGAAGCTTTCTTT.